The 14 T cell receptor beta chains reported below all come from one sample, sequenced in a study of shared clonotypes between healthy human individuals. Clones were sequenced by immunoSEQ multiplex PCR, and TCRdb holds only the in-frame ones, with some missing. The table includes 1,400,000 or so clones, approximately 98.5% detected once. Input material: naive CD4+ T cells sorted from blood. Indicated subset: CD45RA+ positively selected. All receptors derive from a man aged 25-45 years in good health.

The J gene is TRBJ2-5, the V gene TRBV7-2; 8 bases match TRBD2. This CDR3 spans 15 amino acids. The germline CDR1 and CDR2 sequences are SGHTA and FQGNSA. Trimming at V came to 5 bases and at J to 2 bases, leaving 7 bases not matched to a gene. CDR3 loop: CASSPQTGGQETQYF. The CDR3 DNA reads TGTGCCAGCAGCCCACAGACGGGAGGGCAAGAGACCCAGTACTTC.

In its sample, this clone was seen once. The chain links TRBV5-1 to TRBJ1-5; the match to TRBD1 covers 11 bases. Germline loops: CDR1 SGHRS, CDR2 YFSETQ. This CDR3 is built from 18 residues. J gave up 1 base and V 4 bases, and 10 bases lay outside the gene matches. The CDR3 is CASSPGTGGKGSNQPQHF. CDR3 DNA: TGCGCCAGCAGCCCCGGGACAGGGGGTAAGGGGAGCAATCAGCCCCAGCATTTT. Full variable domain (outside the CDR3, taken from reference TRBV5-1 and TRBJ1-5): KAGVTQTPRYLIKTRGQQVTLSCSPISGHRSVSWYQQTPGQGLQFLFEYFSETQRNKGNFPGRFSGRQFSNSRSEMNVSTLELGDSALYLCASSPGTGGKGSNQPQHFGDGTRLSIL.

The V and J genes are TRBV10-2 and TRBJ2-1, with D possibly being TRBD2 (6 bases). CDR1 and CDR2 from the germline V gene are WSHSY and SAAADI. The length of the CDR3 is 15 residues. V was shortened by 0 bases and J by 3 bases, with 9 bases between the two germline ends. The CDR3 protein is CASSESEGLYNEQFF. CDR3 sequence (DNA): TGCGCCAGCAGTGAGTCGGAGGGGCTCTACAATGAGCAGTTCTTC.

The chain recombines TRBV2 with TRBJ2-7; TRBD2 matches at 8 bases. Trimming cost V 4 bases and J 0 bases; bases outside gene matches: 17. The CDR3 length is 19 residues. Looked up from germline, CDR1 is SNHLY and CDR2 is FYNNEI. CDR3 loop: CASSVGGKGTLAGSYEQYF. The CDR3 nucleotides are TGTGCCAGCAGTGTCGGGGGTAAGGGCACCCTAGCGGGCTCCTACGAGCAGTACTTC.

The chain recombines TRBV10-2 with TRBJ1-2; unclear D gene. The V and J ends lost 5 bases and 4 bases respectively, with 17 bases between them. The germline V gene encodes CDR1 WSHSY and CDR2 SAAADI. The CDR3 spans 15 residues. As DNA, the CDR3 is TGCGCCAGCAGTCCCGCGTTCGGGGAGGGCTATGGCTACACCTTC. This codes for CASSPAFGEGYGYTF.

This clone was found once. This sequence joins TRBV2 and TRBJ2-1; 8 bases are shared with TRBD2. With V trimmed by 5 bases and J by 6 bases, 9 bases remained unmatched. Per the germline V gene, CDR1 is SNHLY and CDR2 is FYNNEI. CDR3 length: 15 residues. The DNA of the CDR3 is TGTGCCAGCAGTTCGGGACTAGGGACTTTCAATGAGCAGTTCTTC. It encodes CASSSGLGTFNEQFF.

DNA of the CDR3: TGTGCCAGTAGTAAGGGACTCGGGGGGCCTGATACGCAGTATTTT. This codes for CASSKGLGGPDTQYF. The V and J genes are TRBV19 and TRBJ2-3; possibly TRBD2 for D (7 bases). Trimming stripped 4 bases from V and 6 bases from J, with 17 bases between. Germline values: CDR1 LNHDA, CDR2 SQIVND (reference sequence). The CDR3 spans 15 residues.

The chain uses TRBV27 and TRBJ1-4; 7 bases align to TRBD1. The ends lost 5 bases at V and 6 bases at J; junction bases unmatched: 6. The CDR3 covers 14 residues. Per the germline V gene, CDR1 is MNHEY and CDR2 is SMNVEV (reference sequence). In nucleotides, the CDR3 is TGTGCCAGCAGTCGCTTTACAGGGGATGAAAAACTGTTTTTT. It encodes CASSRFTGDEKLFF.

V is TRBV2 and J is TRBJ2-2, with 8 nucleotides matching TRBD2. This CDR3 region has 15 residues. V lost 6 bases, J lost 2 bases, and 5 bases stayed unmatched. Germline V gene sequence: CDR1 SNHLY, CDR2 FYNNEI. The chain's CDR3 is CASRLAAFNTGELFF. For the CDR3, the DNA is TGTGCCAGCAGACTAGCGGCATTTAACACCGGGGAGCTGTTTTTT. The whole variable domain, filled in from reference TRBV2 and TRBJ2-2, reads EPEVTQTPSHQVTQMGQEVILRCVPISNHLYFYWYRQILGQKVEFLVSFYNNEISEKSEIFDDQFSVERPDGSNFTLKIRSTKLEDSAMYFCASRLAAFNTGELFFGEGSRLTVL.

This chain links TRBV19 with TRBJ2-3, with D perhaps assigned TRBD1 or TRBD2 (6 bases each). Trimming removed 6 bases from V and 0 bases from J, with 16 bases in between. Germline CDR1 LNHDA, CDR2 SQIVND (reference sequence). The CDR3 is 16 amino acids. The CDR3 DNA sequence: TGTGCCAGTAGCCCCCGGGGGCAGTCTAGCACAGATACGCAGTATTTT. Protein: CASSPRGQSSTDTQYF. Together with reference TRBV19 and TRBJ2-3, the CDR3 gives the full variable domain: DGGITQSPKYLFRKEGQNVTLSCEQNLNHDAMYWYRQDPGQGLRLIYYSQIVNDFQKGDIAEGYSVSREKKESFPLTVTSAQKNPTAFYLCASSPRGQSSTDTQYFGPGTRLTVL.

About this clone: Other DNA variants within this sample encode the same CDR3. The rearrangement links TRBV5-1 to TRBJ2-3; no definite D call. This CDR3 contains 12 residues. The V and J ends lost 4 bases and 2 bases respectively, with 5 bases between them. From germline, CDR1 is SGHRS and CDR2 YFSETQ. CDR3 protein: CASSPNTDTQYF. DNA for the CDR3: TGCGCCAGCAGCCCCAACACAGATACGCAGTATTTT.

The rearrangement links TRBV5-1 to TRBJ2-3, with no clear D. This CDR3 has 11 amino acids. Trimming took 3 bases from V and 6 from J, leaving 5 bases between them. Germline CDR1 SGHRS, CDR2 YFSETQ. The CDR3 nucleotides are TGCGCCAGCAGCTCCGTGGATACGCAGTATTTT. Translated: CASSSVDTQYF.

The V gene is TRBV14, the J gene TRBJ2-2; TRBD1 is a possible D gene (6 bases). The V and J ends lost 4 bases and 7 bases respectively, with 16 bases between them. The germline V gene encodes CDR1 SGHDN and CDR2 FVKESK. This CDR3 is built from 15 residues. CDR3 region: CASSPQDRFGGELFF. In nucleotides, the CDR3 is TGTGCCAGCAGCCCTCAGGACAGATTTGGCGGGGAGCTGTTTTTT. Together with reference TRBV14 and TRBJ2-2, the CDR3 gives the full variable domain: EAGVTQFPSHSVIEKGQTVTLRCDPISGHDNLYWYRRVMGKEIKFLLHFVKESKQDESGMPNNRFLAERTGGTYSTLKVQPAELEDSGVYFCASSPQDRFGGELFFGEGSRLTVL.

A word on this clone: The identical CDR3 is also encoded by other nucleotide sequences in the sample. J is TRBJ2-7 and V is TRBV6-6, with 11 nucleotides matching TRBD1. This CDR3 has 15 amino acids. Per germline, CDR1 MNHNY and CDR2 SVGAGI (reference sequence). The junction had 2 bases not matched to a gene; V was cut back by 2 bases and J by 2 bases. CDR3: CASSYPGQGAYEQYF. The CDR3 nucleotides are TGTGCCAGCAGTTACCCGGGACAGGGGGCCTACGAGCAGTACTTC.